This TCR beta chain was identified in a study of neurological immune-mediated disorders. This clonotype occurred many times. The antigen is not known. Each sorted-subset library came from some 980,000 CD4+ or CD8+ T cells. The V gene's germline CDR1 is SGHRS and CDR2 YFSETQ. CDR3 length: 14 residues. V was cut by 4 bases and J by 7 bases, with 18 bases left in between. Points from the study as a whole: Patients with HTLV-1-associated myelopathy showed the most TCR clonal expansion. Those with multiple sclerosis showed the least, falling below healthy controls. CDR3 amino acid sequences found in expanded clones were never shared across subjects, suggesting private repertoires in all groups.

TCRdb ran MiXCR on the 5' RACE reads and lists one entry per CDR3 protein. The sample lists about 41,000 distinct CDR3 sequences; roughly 15% were seen once. The origin of this receptor is a woman aged 55 to 70 with HTLV-1-associated myelopathy (HAM/TSP). Source material: CD4+ T cells from blood. This chain connects TRBV5-1 to TRBJ2-7, with TRBD1 as a possible D gene (5 bases). The CDR3 protein is CASSTSDSLGEQYF. CDR3 DNA: TGCGCCAGCAGCACCTCCGACAGTTTGGGAGAGCAGTACTTC.